The TCR beta chain described here comes from a study of T cell responses to AZD1222 COVID-19 vaccine. A note on this clone: The same CDR3 is also encoded by other DNA sequences in this sample.

Germline V gene lookup returns CDR1 MNHEY and CDR2 SVGEGT. The CDR3 loop spans 16 amino acids. Deletions cut 1 base from V and 0 bases from J, with 12 bases between. Profiled with immunoSEQ multiplex PCR; TCRdb holds only in-frame clones, not every one. This repertoire shows 250,000 to 300,000 clones, 94% found once; its top ten account for 0.55%. The receptor comes from an adult who received the AZD1222 COVID-19 vaccine. The rearrangement joins TRBV6-2 or TRBV6-3 to TRBJ1-1, with D perhaps TRBD1 (5 bases). The sample in question was peripheral blood, obtained 28 days after the second AZD1222 dose. CDR3 loop: CASSYLQGGLNTEAFF. The DNA for the CDR3 is TGTGCCAGCAGTTACTTGCAGGGCGGTTTGAACACTGAAGCTTTCTTT.